The TCR beta chain described here comes from a study of blood T cells in healthy people across ages. Trimming took off 1 base at V and 14 bases at J, with 15 bases between the two ends. The CDR3 is 13 amino acids. CDR1 and CDR2 from the germline V gene are MNHNS and SASEGT. Per-sample yields of isolated PBMCs were at least 6 million. This clonotype turned up a few times. Its cognate antigen is unknown. Broader study findings: Total diversity from one million sequenced T cells was likely underestimated. Naive and antigen-experienced cells could not be conclusively compared, given unsorted PBMCs.

Together with a sample-barcoded 5' primer, a J-beta primer mix was included in a second PCR lasting about 6 to 11 cycles. TCRdb itself ran the 5' RACE reads through MiXCR, one entry per CDR3 protein. Seen here are some 1.5 million distinct CDR3 sequences, approximately 28% observed once, and the top ten hold approximately 7.7%. This sequence originates from a woman aged 25 to 39 in good health. This chain connects TRBV6-1 to TRBJ2-1; perhaps TRBD2 as D (6 bases). The sequenced sample consisted of blood. CDR3 nucleotide sequence: TGTGCCAGCAGTGAAGGGCGGTGGCGGGGAGAGTTCTTC. It specifies CASSEGRWRGEFF.